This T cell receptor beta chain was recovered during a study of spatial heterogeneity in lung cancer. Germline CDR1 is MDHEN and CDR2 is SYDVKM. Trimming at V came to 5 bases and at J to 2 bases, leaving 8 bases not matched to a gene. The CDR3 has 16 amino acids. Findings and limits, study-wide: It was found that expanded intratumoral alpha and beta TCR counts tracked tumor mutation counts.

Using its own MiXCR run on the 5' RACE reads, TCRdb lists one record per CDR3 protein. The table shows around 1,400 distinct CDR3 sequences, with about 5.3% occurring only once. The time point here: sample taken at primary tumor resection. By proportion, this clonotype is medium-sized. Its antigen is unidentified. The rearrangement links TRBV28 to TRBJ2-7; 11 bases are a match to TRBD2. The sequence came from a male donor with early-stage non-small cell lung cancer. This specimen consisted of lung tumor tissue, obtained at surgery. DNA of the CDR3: TGTGCCAGCAGTACCCTAGCGGGAGGACCAACCTACGAGCAGTACTTC. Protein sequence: CASSTLAGGPTYEQYF.